The 29 T cell receptor beta chains below come from one sample, sequenced in a study of Ad26.COV2.S vaccination and SARS-CoV-2 variants (dated by TCRdb to the early 2020s). Library preparation was by the immunoSEQ multiplex PCR assay. As stored in TCRdb, this immuneACCESS dataset retains in-frame rearrangements with V and J assigned. A fraction of the clones does not appear; measured against another copy, unresolved V genes explain less than half of the discrepancy, and the remainder lacks a known reason. This sample lists about 350,000 clones; about 88% were detected once. The ten largest clones capture 3.3% of the sample. The treatment or condition label of this sample denotes: roughly 18 received Ad26.COV2.S at low or high dose, single or two shots; five or six received placebo; per-sample allocation not given. For vaccine and placebo recipients, the sequenced repertoires came from samples collected on day 63 after the first injection.

The source material was peripheral blood, sampled in a trial of Ad26.COV2.S vaccine versus placebo. Every receptor here comes from a person between 18 and 65 years old who received the Ad26.COV2.S COVID-19 vaccine or a placebo.

The chain uses TRBV28 and TRBJ2-7, with D perhaps TRBD2 (5 bases). The V and J ends lost 6 bases and 2 bases respectively, with 17 bases between them. The CDR3 runs to 15 residues. Germline values: CDR1 MDHEN, CDR2 SYDVKM. Here the CDR3 DNA reads TGTGCCAGCAGGGATTTGACTACCTCCCCCTACGAGCAGTACTTC. The encoded protein is CASRDLTTSPYEQYF.

The chain uses TRBV7-2 and TRBJ1-2; TRBD1 matches 10 bases. V lost 5 bases and J lost 3; bases outside the gene matches: 6. The germline V gene has CDR1 SGHTA and CDR2 FQGNSA. The length of the CDR3 is 15 residues. In DNA form, the CDR3 reads TGTGCCAGCAGCCCCGGGACAGGGGCGGACTATGGCTACACCTTC. Its protein is CASSPGTGADYGYTF.

A single count supports this clone. The rearrangement links TRBV4-1 to TRBJ1-1, with D maybe TRBD1 (5 bases). V shed 4 bases and J shed 0 bases, with 12 bases lying between them. Germline lookup yields CDR1 MGHRA and CDR2 YSYEKL. The CDR3 runs to 15 residues. The CDR3 here is CASSPPKGMNTEAFF. CDR3 coding DNA: TGCGCCAGCAGCCCCCCAAAGGGGATGAACACTGAAGCTTTCTTT.

The rearrangement links TRBV3-1 (or the pseudogene TRBV3-2) to TRBJ1-2, with D perhaps matching TRBD1 (5 bases). The CDR3 totals 13 residues. Germline CDR1 is LGHDT and CDR2 is YNNKEL (reference sequence). Trimming took off 1 base at V and 8 bases at J, with 11 bases between the two ends. The CDR3 reads CASSQVGEGGYTF. CDR3 nucleotides: TGTGCCAGCAGCCAAGTGGGGGAGGGGGGCTACACCTTC.

The rearrangement uses TRBV5-1 and TRBJ2-5; D call uncertain. The CDR3 runs to 15 residues. The germline V gene has CDR1 SGHRS and CDR2 YFSETQ. The germline V and J ends were trimmed by 3 bases and 2 bases, with 14 bases remaining between them. The CDR3 sequence is CASSSVVGVQETQYF. DNA of the CDR3: TGCGCCAGCAGCTCCGTAGTGGGCGTACAAGAGACCCAGTACTTC. Combining the CDR3 with reference TRBV5-1 and TRBJ2-5 gives the whole variable domain KAGVTQTPRYLIKTRGQQVTLSCSPISGHRSVSWYQQTPGQGLQFLFEYFSETQRNKGNFPGRFSGRQFSNSRSEMNVSTLELGDSALYLCASSSVVGVQETQYFGPGTRLLVL.

The chain has TRBV30 and TRBJ1-2, with a weak D call TRBD1 (6 bases). Trimming stripped 5 bases from V and 0 bases from J, with 16 bases between. CDR1 is GTSNPN and CDR2 is SVGIG in the germline V gene (reference sequence). The CDR3 consists of 15 residues. In nucleotides, the CDR3 is TGTGCCTGGCAGTCCATACAGGGAGCTAACTATGGCTACACCTTC. Protein sequence: CAWQSIQGANYGYTF.

The rearrangement uses TRBV5-1 and TRBJ1-2; TRBD1 agrees at 7 bases. Germline loops: CDR1 SGHRS, CDR2 YFSETQ. The trim removed 3 bases at V and 8 bases at J, leaving 13 bases unmatched. The CDR3 covers 15 residues. The CDR3 DNA reads as TGCGCCAGCAGCTCGTGGGACAGCGGGTCCCTCGGCTACACCTTC. Amino acid sequence: CASSSWDSGSLGYTF. The whole variable domain, filled in from reference TRBV5-1 and TRBJ1-2, reads KAGVTQTPRYLIKTRGQQVTLSCSPISGHRSVSWYQQTPGQGLQFLFEYFSETQRNKGNFPGRFSGRQFSNSRSEMNVSTLELGDSALYLCASSSWDSGSLGYTFGSGTRLTVV.

V gene TRBV18 combines with J gene TRBJ1-5, with TRBD1 matching over 9 bases. Losses at the gene ends were 8 bases for V and 4 bases for J; bases not matched to a gene: 3. Germline CDR1 reads KGHSH; CDR2 reads LQKENI. CDR3 size: 13 residues. CDR3 sequence reads: CASGQGFNQPQHF. CDR3 coding DNA: TGTGCCAGCGGACAGGGGTTTAATCAGCCCCAGCATTTT.

The genes are TRBV20-1 and TRBJ2-3, with 12 positions matching TRBD2. Germline CDR1 is DFQATT and CDR2 is SNEGSKA (reference sequence). The CDR3 length is 17 residues. V was clipped by 3 bases and J by 2 bases; unmatched bases: 9. CDR3 DNA: TGCAGTGCTAGTCGAGCTAGCGGGGGGGTTTACACAGATACGCAGTATTTT. Protein: CSASRASGGVYTDTQYF.

CDR3 DNA sequence: TGTGCCAGCAAAAGAGGAACGGGAGGGGTCCACAATGAGCAGTTCTTC. Its protein is CASKRGTGGVHNEQFF. The chain is built from TRBV27 and TRBJ2-1, with 8 bases matching TRBD2. CDR1 MNHEY and CDR2 SMNVEV come from the germline V gene (reference sequence). V gave up 7 bases and J gave up 5 bases; unmatched junction bases: 13. The CDR3 runs 16 residues.

Details on this clone: This clone may be a read error of a much larger clone one base away. The CDR3 DNA follows: TGTGCCAGCACCGTGAACACTGAAGCTTTCTTT. This translates into CASTVNTEAFF. This chain joins TRBV7-9 and TRBJ1-1; D is unclear. The ends were cut back, 7 bases at V and 0 bases at J, with 3 bases in the middle. This CDR3 spans 11 amino acids. Germline V gives CDR1 SEHNR, CDR2 FQNEAQ (reference sequence).

Comments on this clone: This could be a read error, since a much larger clone is one nucleotide away. The identical CDR3 is also encoded by other nucleotide sequences in the sample. V and J are TRBV28 and TRBJ2-7; 11 positions match TRBD1. Germline V gene data show CDR1 as MDHEN and CDR2 as SYDVKM. With V trimmed by 4 bases and J by 4 bases, 3 bases remained unmatched. This CDR3 is built from 14 residues. The CDR3 bases are TGTGCCAGCAGTTGGGGGACAGGGGGATACGAGCAGTACTTC. Protein sequence: CASSWGTGGYEQYF.

The V gene is TRBV18, the J gene TRBJ2-5; TRBD2 matches 10 bases. With V trimmed by 4 bases and J by 5 bases, 4 bases remained unmatched. The germline V gene encodes CDR1 KGHSH and CDR2 LQKENI. The CDR3 has 14 residues. CDR3 sequence (DNA): TGTGCCAGCTCACTCCTAGCGGGAGACGAGACCCAGTACTTC. The encoded protein is CASSLLAGDETQYF.

This clone came up a few times. The V call is TRBV28, the J call TRBJ2-7; a weak D match, TRBD2 (6 bases). This CDR3 has 15 residues. V lost 4 bases and J lost 2, with 15 bases in between. Germline V gene data show CDR1 as MDHEN and CDR2 as SYDVKM. The CDR3 region has the DNA TGTGCCAGCAGTTCCCCTGCGTCGGGGGCCTACGAGCAGTACTTC. Its protein is CASSSPASGAYEQYF.

The chain links TRBV2 to TRBJ2-5, with a possible D match to TRBD2 (8 bases). The CDR3 is 17 amino acids. Germline V lookup: CDR1 SNHLY, CDR2 FYNNEI. With 6 bases removed from V and 4 bases from J, the gap between germline ends came to 24 bases. The CDR3 loop reads CASRAGGTSQSRETQYF. The CDR3 DNA sequence: TGTGCCAGCAGGGCAGGGGGGACTAGTCAATCCCGAGAGACCCAGTACTTC.

The rearrangement joins TRBV2 to TRBJ2-7; D is possibly TRBD1 (5 bases). Germline lookup yields CDR1 SNHLY and CDR2 FYNNEI. V lost 7 bases and J 3 bases, leaving 16 bases between the germline ends. The CDR3 is made up of 14 amino acids. The CDR3 DNA is TGTGCCAGCATAAGGGGCTTGACCTACTACGAGCAGTACTTC. As protein: CASIRGLTYYEQYF.

The chain carries TRBV5-1 and TRBJ2-1, with D possibly TRBD1 on 6 matching bases. The CDR3 has 17 amino acids. The germline gives CDR1 SGHRS, CDR2 YFSETQ. Trimming stripped 0 bases from V and 0 bases from J, with 13 bases between. CDR3 nucleotides: TGCGCCAGCAGCTTGGGGTGGGGGCGGAGCTCCTACAATGAGCAGTTCTTC. Its protein product is CASSLGWGRSSYNEQFF.

J is TRBJ2-7 and V is TRBV5-4; D is undetermined. The germline V and J ends were trimmed by 4 bases and 5 bases, with 7 bases remaining between them. The CDR3 has 11 residues. Germline V gene lookup returns CDR1 SGHNT and CDR2 YYREEE (reference sequence). The CDR3 region has the DNA TGTGCCAGCAGCCTTCAGGACGAGCAGTACTTC. Protein product: CASSLQDEQYF.

The chain is built from TRBV7-9 and TRBJ2-2; no reliable D call. The ends were cut back, 5 bases at V and 5 bases at J, with 24 bases in the middle. The CDR3 extends over 18 amino acids. CDR1 and CDR2 (germline): SEHNR, FQNEAQ (reference sequence). As DNA, the CDR3 is TGTGCCAGCAGCCTGGTCGGCAGGACGGTTTTGAATACCGGGGAGCTGTTTTTT. Amino acids: CASSLVGRTVLNTGELFF.

Turning to this clone: Compared with germline, one end of the junction differs, possibly owing to a read error. The genes are TRBV10-2 and TRBJ1-4; the D is unclear. The CDR3 has 15 residues. Germline CDR1 and CDR2: WSHSY and SAAADI. DNA of the CDR3: TGCGCCAGCAGCGAGTCAGTTTTGGGCAATGAAAAACTGTTTTTT. Its protein is CASSESVLGNEKLFF.

The chain couples TRBV10-2 to TRBJ1-6; TRBD1 might be the D (5 bases). Trimming took off 6 bases at V and 5 bases at J, with 11 bases between the two ends. CDR1 is WSHSY, CDR2 SAAADI, per germline. The CDR3 spans 14 residues. In DNA, the CDR3 is TGCGCCAGCAGGGCAGGGTACGATAATTCACCCCTCCACTTT. Protein: CASRAGYDNSPLHF.

This clone has a handful of counts. The chain joins TRBV28 to TRBJ2-2; D is unresolved. The V end lost 7 bases, the J end lost 2 bases, and 2 bases lay between the germline ends. The CDR3 is 11 residues long. Looked up from germline, CDR1 is MDHEN and CDR2 is SYDVKM. The CDR3 DNA follows: TGTGCCAGCACCAACACCGGGGAGCTGTTTTTT. It specifies CASTNTGELFF.

CDR3 amino acids: CASSGGPGANVLTF. The CDR3 DNA sequence: TGCGCCAGCAGCGGGGGGCCTGGGGCCAACGTCCTGACTTTC. This sequence joins TRBV5-1 and TRBJ2-6; D assignment may be TRBD1 or TRBD2 (6 bases each). V dropped 4 bases and J dropped 2 bases, with 7 bases sitting between them. Germline V gives CDR1 SGHRS, CDR2 YFSETQ. CDR3 length equals 14 residues.

This chain links TRBV2 with TRBJ2-7; 8 nucleotides align to TRBD1. With 4 bases clipped from V and 4 bases from J, the junction kept 6 bases outside the gene matches. CDR1 SNHLY and CDR2 FYNNEI come from the germline V gene. This CDR3 spans 14 amino acids. This CDR3 is CASSVSGGLYEQYF. The CDR3 region has the DNA TGTGCCAGCAGTGTTTCAGGGGGCTTGTACGAGCAGTACTTC.

The chain joins TRBV3-1 (or the pseudogene TRBV3-2) to TRBJ2-1; 7 bases map to TRBD1. Germline CDR1 and CDR2: LGHDT and YNNKEL (reference sequence). V was pared by 11 bases and J by 6 bases, with 4 bases of the junction left unmatched. This CDR3 region has 11 residues. The CDR3 loop is CAGRQGNEQFF. The CDR3 DNA sequence: TGTGCCGGAAGACAGGGCAATGAGCAGTTCTTC.

In this sample, this clone turned up a few times. The V gene is TRBV4-3, the J gene TRBJ1-1, with TRBD1 matching 7 bases. CDR1 and CDR2 from the germline V gene are LGHNA and YSLEER. CDR3 length: 17 residues. J lost 0 bases, V lost 1 base, and 8 bases had no gene match. The DNA of the CDR3 is TGCGCCAGCAGCCAAGGTCAGGGGGGTGGATTGAACACTGAAGCTTTCTTT. This encodes CASSQGQGGGLNTEAFF.

In its sample, this clone was seen a few times. This chain uses TRBV30 with TRBJ1-3; no definite D call. The germline V gene has CDR1 GTSNPN and CDR2 SVGIG (reference sequence). The CDR3 spans 15 residues. The V end was cut by 1 base, the J end by 4 bases, with 14 bases between. CDR3 sequence: CAWSGSSVIGNTIYF. The CDR3 nucleotides read TGTGCCTGGAGTGGGTCCTCAGTAATCGGAAACACCATATATTTT.

This chain links TRBV10-3 with TRBJ2-3; 11 bases map to TRBD1. Germline V lookup: CDR1 ENHRY, CDR2 SYGVKD. V gave up 3 bases and J gave up 2 bases; unmatched junction bases: 4. The CDR3 is made up of 16 amino acids. The chain's CDR3 is CAISDGQGAVTDTQYF. The CDR3 nucleotides read TGTGCCATCAGTGACGGACAGGGGGCTGTCACAGATACGCAGTATTTT.

This chain connects TRBV2 to TRBJ1-4; possibly TRBD1 for D (6 bases). Trimming removed 4 bases from V and 0 bases from J, with 9 bases in between. Germline CDR1 SNHLY, CDR2 FYNNEI. This CDR3 comprises 15 residues. As DNA, the CDR3 is TGTGCCAGCAGTGTTAACAGGGCAACTAATGAAAAACTGTTTTTT. Amino acids: CASSVNRATNEKLFF.